This TCR beta chain was found in a study of cytotoxic CD8 clonotypes in ibrutinib-treated CLL. Whole-study results and caveats: Increased clonality at ibrutinib response gave way to a return toward baseline at progression.

Profiling relied on immunoSEQ multiplex PCR, and the TCRdb table lists in-frame clones only, not all of them. The data contain some 120,000 clones, roughly 60% of them singletons. Only a few counts were recorded for this clone. The target antigen is unknown. In germline, CDR1 is SGHTA, CDR2 FQGTGA. Trimming left V 8 bases short and J 8 bases short, with 10 bases between. The CDR3 loop spans 11 amino acids. The origin of this receptor is a human donor with chronic lymphocytic leukemia. The rearrangement uses TRBV7-3 and TRBJ2-1; D is unclear. This sample comprised PBMCs, obtained after 24 months of ibrutinib treatment. CDR3: CASGRLYEQFF. Here the CDR3 DNA reads TGTGCCAGCGGGCGGTTGTATGAGCAGTTCTTC.